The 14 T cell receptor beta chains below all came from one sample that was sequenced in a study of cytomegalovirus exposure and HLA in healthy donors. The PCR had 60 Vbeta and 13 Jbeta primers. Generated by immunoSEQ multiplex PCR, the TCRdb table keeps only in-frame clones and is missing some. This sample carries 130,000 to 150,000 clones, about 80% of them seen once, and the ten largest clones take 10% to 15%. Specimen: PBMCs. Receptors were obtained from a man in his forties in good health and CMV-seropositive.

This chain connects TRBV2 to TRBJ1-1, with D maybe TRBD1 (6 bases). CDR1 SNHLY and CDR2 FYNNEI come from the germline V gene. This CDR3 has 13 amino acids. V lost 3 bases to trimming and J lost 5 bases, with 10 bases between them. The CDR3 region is CASSEGGLTEAFF. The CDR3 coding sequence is TGTGCCAGCAGTGAGGGGGGGCTTACTGAAGCTTTCTTT.

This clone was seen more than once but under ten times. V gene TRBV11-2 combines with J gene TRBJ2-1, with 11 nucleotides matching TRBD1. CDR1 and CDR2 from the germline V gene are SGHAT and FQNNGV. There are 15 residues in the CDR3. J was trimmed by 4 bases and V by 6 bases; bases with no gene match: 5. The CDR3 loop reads CASSTGTGGYNEQFF. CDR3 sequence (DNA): TGTGCCAGCAGTACCGGGACAGGGGGATACAATGAGCAGTTCTTC.

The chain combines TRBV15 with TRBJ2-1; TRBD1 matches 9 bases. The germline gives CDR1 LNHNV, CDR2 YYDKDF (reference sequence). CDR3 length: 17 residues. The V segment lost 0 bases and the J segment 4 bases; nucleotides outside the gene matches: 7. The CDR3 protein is CATSRDRTGGGYNEQFF. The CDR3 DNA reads TGTGCCACCAGCAGAGACCGAACAGGGGGCGGGTACAATGAGCAGTTCTTC.

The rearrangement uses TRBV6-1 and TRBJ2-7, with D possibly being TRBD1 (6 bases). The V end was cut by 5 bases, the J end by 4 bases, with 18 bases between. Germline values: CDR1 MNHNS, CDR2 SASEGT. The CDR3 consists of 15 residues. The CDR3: CASSQDRPRSYEQYF. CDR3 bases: TGTGCCAGCAGTCAAGACAGGCCTCGCTCATACGAGCAGTACTTC.

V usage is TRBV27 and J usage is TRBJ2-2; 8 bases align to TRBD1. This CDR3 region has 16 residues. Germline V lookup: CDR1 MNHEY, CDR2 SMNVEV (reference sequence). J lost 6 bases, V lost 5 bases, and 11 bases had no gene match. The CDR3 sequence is CASSRGAGGRAGELFF. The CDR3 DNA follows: TGTGCCAGCAGTAGGGGGGCAGGGGGCAGGGCCGGGGAGCTGTTTTTT.

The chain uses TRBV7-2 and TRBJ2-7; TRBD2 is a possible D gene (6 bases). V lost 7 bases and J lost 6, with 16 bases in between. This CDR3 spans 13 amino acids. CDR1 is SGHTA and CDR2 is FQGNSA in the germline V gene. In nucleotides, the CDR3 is TGTGCCAGCACCGGTGGGGGAGGAACCGAGCAGTACTTC. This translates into CASTGGGGTEQYF. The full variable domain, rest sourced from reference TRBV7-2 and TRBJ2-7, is GAGVSQSPSNKVTEKGKDVELRCDPISGHTALYWYRQSLGQGLEFLIYFQGNSAPDKSGLPSDRFSAERTGGSVSTLTIQRTQQEDSAVYLCASTGGGGTEQYFGPGTRLTVT.

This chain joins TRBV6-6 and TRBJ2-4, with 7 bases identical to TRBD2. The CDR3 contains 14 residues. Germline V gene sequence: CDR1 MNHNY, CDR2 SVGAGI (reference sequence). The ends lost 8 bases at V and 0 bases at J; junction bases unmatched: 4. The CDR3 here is CASEGGLAKNIQYF. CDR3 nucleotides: TGTGCCAGCGAGGGAGGGCTAGCCAAAAACATTCAGTACTTC.

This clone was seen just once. The CDR3 loop is CASSLAPTSGTDTQYF. CDR3 nucleotides: TGTGCCAGCAGCTTAGCGCCGACTAGCGGGACAGATACGCAGTATTTT. The chain carries TRBV7-6 and TRBJ2-3, with 10 positions matching TRBD2. V dropped 0 bases and J dropped 3; count of bases not matched to a gene: 3. In germline, CDR1 is SGHVS, CDR2 FNYEAQ. The CDR3 runs 16 residues.

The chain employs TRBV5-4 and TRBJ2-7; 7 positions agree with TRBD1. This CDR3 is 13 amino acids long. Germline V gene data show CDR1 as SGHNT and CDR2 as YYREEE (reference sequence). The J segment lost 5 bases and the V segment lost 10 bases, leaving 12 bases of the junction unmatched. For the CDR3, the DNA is TGTGCCTCATCCAGGGGGTTTGCGGACGAGCAGTACTTC. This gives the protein CASSRGFADEQYF.

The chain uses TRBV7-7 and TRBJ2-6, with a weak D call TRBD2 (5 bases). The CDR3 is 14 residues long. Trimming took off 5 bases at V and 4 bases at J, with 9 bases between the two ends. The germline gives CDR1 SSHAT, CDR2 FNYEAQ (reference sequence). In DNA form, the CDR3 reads TGTGCCAGCAGCCCAAGCGGCGGGGCCAACGTCCTGACTTTC. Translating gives CASSPSGGANVLTF.

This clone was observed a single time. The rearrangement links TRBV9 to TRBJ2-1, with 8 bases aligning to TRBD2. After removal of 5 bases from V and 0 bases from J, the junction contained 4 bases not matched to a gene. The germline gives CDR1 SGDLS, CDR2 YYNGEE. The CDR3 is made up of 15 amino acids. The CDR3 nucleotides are TGTGCCAGCAGGCGGGGGGCGAGCTCCTACAATGAGCAGTTCTTC. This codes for CASRRGASSYNEQFF.

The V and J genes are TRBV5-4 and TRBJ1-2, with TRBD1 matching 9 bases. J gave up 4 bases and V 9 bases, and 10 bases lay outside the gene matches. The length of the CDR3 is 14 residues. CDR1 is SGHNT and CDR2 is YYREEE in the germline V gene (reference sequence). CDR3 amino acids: CATVGDRALYGYTF. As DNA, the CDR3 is TGTGCCACCGTTGGGGACAGGGCCCTCTATGGCTACACCTTC.

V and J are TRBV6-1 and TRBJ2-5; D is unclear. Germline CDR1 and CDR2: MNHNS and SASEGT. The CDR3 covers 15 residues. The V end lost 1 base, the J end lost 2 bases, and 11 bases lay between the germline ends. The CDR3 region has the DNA TGTGCCAGCAGTGAAGGGGTAGCTGGGCAAGAGACCCAGTACTTC. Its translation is CASSEGVAGQETQYF.

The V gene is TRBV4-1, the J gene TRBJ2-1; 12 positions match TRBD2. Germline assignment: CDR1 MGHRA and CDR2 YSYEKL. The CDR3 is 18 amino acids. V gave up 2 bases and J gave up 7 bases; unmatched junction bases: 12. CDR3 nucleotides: TGCGCCAGCAGCCAACCACCCGGTGTACTAGCGGGAGGAAATGAGCAGTTCTTC. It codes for CASSQPPGVLAGGNEQFF.